This is a list of T cell receptor beta chains from one sample in a study of a mutant IDH1 vaccine in newly diagnosed glioma. These TCRs' antigens remain unknown. The repertoire was sequenced with immunoSEQ multiplex PCR; TCRdb's copy has only in-frame clones and lacks some. The data contain over 40,000 clones, 81% of them singletons. This material consisted of PBMCs, taken from a glioma patient whose treatment included an IDH1 peptide vaccine. The receptors here all came from a woman aged 40 to 50 with glioma. Some clones in this sample may be carry-over from other donors' samples. Each CDR3 is given with its conserved first and last residue. D genes are given only for firm matches. Size values are once, few and many counts, or a class for expanded clones, and some rows have none.

d_gene: -; abundance: -; len: 13; j_gene: TRBJ2-7; v_gene: TRBV28; CDR3aa: CASKRASSYEQYF; CDR3nt: TGTGCCAGCAAAAGGGCTAGCTCCTACGAGCAGTACTTC
d_gene: -; abundance: -; len: 13; j_gene: TRBJ1-2; v_gene: TRBV7-2; CDR3aa: CASSTLGGYGYTF; CDR3nt: TGTGCCAGCAGCACACTAGGGGGCTATGGCTACACCTTC
d_gene: TRBD1; abundance: once; len: 17; j_gene: TRBJ1-2; v_gene: TRBV19; CDR3aa: CASSARGQGLPNYGYTF; CDR3nt: TGTGCCAGTAGTGCCAGGGGACAGGGGCTCCCCAACTATGGCTACACCTTC
d_gene: -; abundance: -; len: 15; j_gene: TRBJ2-7; v_gene: TRBV27; CDR3aa: CASSLGLAKTHEQYF; CDR3nt: TGTGCCAGCAGCTTAGGACTGGCCAAGACCCACGAGCAGTACTTC
d_gene: -; abundance: once; len: 13; j_gene: TRBJ1-1; v_gene: TRBV6-1; CDR3aa: CASSVDRRSEAFF; CDR3nt: TGTGCCAGCAGTGTGGATCGCCGATCCGAAGCTTTCTTT
d_gene: TRBD1; abundance: -; len: 14; j_gene: TRBJ1-6; v_gene: TRBV30; CDR3aa: CAWSLGTEGSPLHF; CDR3nt: TGTGCCTGGAGTCTAGGGACAGAGGGTTCACCCCTCCACTTT
d_gene: TRBD1; abundance: -; len: 13; j_gene: TRBJ2-7; v_gene: TRBV19; CDR3aa: CASSQQGDHEQYF; CDR3nt: TGTGCCAGTAGTCAACAGGGGGACCACGAGCAGTACTTC
d_gene: -; abundance: -; len: 15; j_gene: TRBJ1-1; v_gene: TRBV11-2; CDR3aa: CASSFDPLATVEAFF; CDR3nt: TGTGCCAGCAGCTTCGACCCCCTCGCGACAGTCGAAGCTTTCTTT
d_gene: -; abundance: -; len: 13; j_gene: TRBJ2-7; v_gene: TRBV4-3; CDR3aa: CASSQTGSYEQYF; CDR3nt: TGCGCCAGCAGCCAAACGGGCTCCTACGAGCAGTACTTC
d_gene: TRBD1; abundance: -; len: 16; j_gene: TRBJ2-1; v_gene: TRBV25-1; CDR3aa: CASSEPWTGSNNEQFF; CDR3nt: TGTGCCAGCAGTGAGCCTTGGACAGGGTCAAATAATGAGCAGTTCTTC
d_gene: -; abundance: -; len: 13; j_gene: TRBJ2-7; v_gene: TRBV2; CDR3aa: CASMAESSYEQYF; CDR3nt: TGTGCCAGCATGGCGGAGAGCTCCTACGAGCAGTACTTC
d_gene: -; abundance: -; len: 10; j_gene: TRBJ2-1; v_gene: TRBV29-1; CDR3aa: CSVAGNEQFF; CDR3nt: TGCAGCGTTGCTGGGAATGAGCAGTTCTTC
d_gene: -; abundance: -; len: 15; j_gene: TRBJ1-5; v_gene: TRBV7-2; CDR3aa: CASSLLVVGNQPQHF; CDR3nt: TGTGCCAGCAGCTTACTCGTTGTGGGCAATCAGCCCCAGCATTTT
d_gene: -; abundance: -; len: 14; j_gene: TRBJ2-1; v_gene: TRBV7-7; CDR3aa: CASSLTWERNEQFF; CDR3nt: TGTGCTAGCAGCTTAACGTGGGAGAGGAATGAGCAGTTCTTC
d_gene: TRBD1; abundance: once; len: 14; j_gene: TRBJ2-7; v_gene: TRBV6-5; CDR3aa: CASSYAGGAYEQYF; CDR3nt: TGTGCCAGCAGTTACGCAGGGGGTGCGTACGAGCAGTACTTC
d_gene: -; abundance: -; len: 13; j_gene: TRBJ1-4; v_gene: TRBV2; CDR3aa: CASSVSEHEKLFF; CDR3nt: TGTGCCAGCAGTGTGTCAGAGCATGAAAAACTGTTTTTT
d_gene: TRBD1; abundance: -; len: 13; j_gene: TRBJ1-1; v_gene: TRBV29-1; CDR3aa: CSVQGAGVTEAFF; CDR3nt: TGCAGCGTTCAGGGGGCAGGGGTGACTGAAGCTTTCTTT
d_gene: TRBD1; abundance: -; len: 12; j_gene: TRBJ2-5; v_gene: TRBV29-1; CDR3aa: CSVRQGGETQYF; CDR3nt: TGCAGCGTTCGACAGGGGGGGGAGACCCAGTACTTC
d_gene: -; abundance: -; len: 16; j_gene: TRBJ2-7; v_gene: TRBV5-5; CDR3aa: CASSLRSGASSYEQYF; CDR3nt: TGTGCCAGCAGCTTGAGGTCGGGGGCCAGCTCCTACGAGCAGTACTTC
d_gene: TRBD2; abundance: -; len: 13; j_gene: TRBJ2-1; v_gene: TRBV6-5; CDR3aa: CASSYPGLGKQFF; CDR3nt: TGTGCCAGCAGTTACCCGGGACTAGGAAAGCAGTTCTTC
d_gene: TRBD1; abundance: -; len: 16; j_gene: TRBJ1-4; v_gene: TRBV5-6; CDR3aa: CASSAGQGRRGEKLFF; CDR3nt: TGTGCCAGCAGCGCCGGACAGGGGAGGAGGGGTGAAAAACTGTTTTTT
d_gene: -; abundance: once; len: 12; j_gene: TRBJ2-1; v_gene: TRBV10-2; CDR3aa: CASKGPGNEQFF; CDR3nt: TGCGCCAGCAAAGGACCAGGGAATGAGCAGTTCTTC
d_gene: -; abundance: few; len: 14; j_gene: TRBJ2-2; v_gene: TRBV9; CDR3aa: CASSDRANTGELFF; CDR3nt: TGTGCCAGCAGCGACAGGGCGAACACCGGGGAGCTGTTTTTT
d_gene: -; abundance: -; len: 11; j_gene: TRBJ2-7; v_gene: TRBV6-6; CDR3aa: CASRSLDEQYF; CDR3nt: TGTGCCAGCAGGTCCCTCGACGAGCAGTACTTC
d_gene: TRBD2; abundance: -; len: 14; j_gene: TRBJ2-3; v_gene: TRBV9; CDR3aa: CASGASGATDTQYF; CDR3nt: TGTGCCAGCGGCGCTAGCGGGGCTACAGATACGCAGTATTTT
d_gene: TRBD1; abundance: -; len: 12; j_gene: TRBJ1-1; v_gene: TRBV6-5; CDR3aa: CAVSGGLPEAFF; CDR3nt: TGTGCCGTATCAGGGGGCCTGCCTGAAGCTTTCTTT
d_gene: -; abundance: few; len: 15; j_gene: TRBJ2-1; v_gene: TRBV27; CDR3aa: CASSLRVGGNNEQFF; CDR3nt: TGTGCCAGCAGTTTAAGGGTTGGAGGGAACAATGAGCAGTTCTTC
d_gene: -; abundance: few; len: 16; j_gene: TRBJ2-7; v_gene: TRBV5-1; CDR3aa: CASSLGLPSRLGEQYF; CDR3nt: TGCGCCAGCAGCTTGGGGCTCCCTAGTCGTCTGGGCGAGCAGTACTTC
d_gene: TRBD2; abundance: once; len: 18; j_gene: TRBJ2-1; v_gene: TRBV19; CDR3aa: CATTPRGSGRPPYNEQFF; CDR3nt: TGTGCCACCACCCCCCGGGGGAGCGGGAGACCCCCCTACAATGAGCAGTTCTTC
d_gene: -; abundance: -; len: 13; j_gene: TRBJ1-5; v_gene: TRBV9; CDR3aa: CASSVGDNQPQHF; CDR3nt: TGTGCCAGCAGCGTAGGGGATAATCAGCCCCAGCATTTT
d_gene: -; abundance: -; len: 14; j_gene: TRBJ1-2; v_gene: TRBV4-3; CDR3aa: CASSQGQGKYGYTF; CDR3nt: TGCGCCAGCAGCCAAGGCCAGGGGAAATATGGCTACACCTTC
d_gene: -; abundance: -; len: 13; j_gene: TRBJ1-3; v_gene: TRBV7-2; CDR3aa: CATRQGSGNTIYF; CDR3nt: TGTGCCACCCGGCAGGGATCGGGAAACACCATATATTTT
d_gene: TRBD2; abundance: -; len: 17; j_gene: TRBJ2-7; v_gene: TRBV5-4; CDR3aa: CASSPGIAGVSSYEQYF; CDR3nt: TGTGCCAGCAGCCCCGGGATAGCGGGAGTGAGCTCCTACGAGCAGTACTTC
d_gene: -; abundance: -; len: 13; j_gene: TRBJ2-7; v_gene: TRBV2; CDR3aa: CASSELPGGEQYF; CDR3nt: TGTGCCAGCAGTGAACTCCCGGGCGGCGAGCAGTACTTC
d_gene: -; abundance: -; len: 12; j_gene: TRBJ1-1; v_gene: TRBV10-3; CDR3aa: CAISVTRGEAFF; CDR3nt: TGTGCCATCAGTGTGACGAGGGGCGAAGCTTTCTTT
d_gene: -; abundance: -; len: 15; j_gene: TRBJ2-4; v_gene: TRBV7-2; CDR3aa: CASSLDLNLKNIQYF; CDR3nt: TGTGCCAGCAGCTTAGACCTGAATCTAAAAAACATTCAGTACTTC
d_gene: -; abundance: -; len: 14; j_gene: TRBJ1-5; v_gene: TRBV6-1; CDR3aa: CASTKQGESEPQHF; CDR3nt: TGTGCCAGCACTAAACAGGGAGAGTCGGAGCCCCAGCATTTT